This TCR beta chain originates from a study of molecular identifiers for immune sequencing clone quantification. Broader study findings: Clones above 20 RNA copies contained over 97% of effector molecules but under 1% of naive ones.

A note on this clonotype: Antigen unknown.

TCRdb used MiXCR to reprocess the PCR reads, holding one entry per CDR3 protein. The table includes about half a million distinct CDR3 sequences, around 23% detected once. This CDR3 region has 14 residues. V lost 7 bases and J lost 4, with 17 bases in between. Germline V gene sequence: CDR1 MNHEY, CDR2 SVGEGT. Sequencing input: naive CD8+ T cells from blood, with Jurkat cell RNA spiked in. Subset in this sample: FACS-sorted CD8+CD4-CCR7+CD45RA+ naive T cells. The chain links TRBV6-2 or TRBV6-3 to TRBJ2-7; TRBD2 is a possible D gene (5 bases). The clonotype was recovered from a human donor in good health. Some libraries in this study had Jurkat cell RNA spiked in. The CDR3 is CASTAVEGAYEQYF. CDR3 DNA: TGTGCCAGCACCGCGGTTGAGGGCGCGTACGAGCAGTACTTC.